The text below deals with one TCR beta chain. TCRdb's table, derived via immunoSEQ multiplex PCR, lists solely in-frame clones and lacks some. The data hold roughly 250,000 clones, with about four fifths observed a single time. This sample is drawn from a study of blood T cell repertoires in COVID-19. Study as a whole: The origin of the acute and convalescent COVID-19 samples was the United States, Italy and Spain.

The CDR3 has 13 residues. The V gene end was trimmed by 4 bases and the J gene end by 11 bases; junction bases not matched to a gene: 9. The germline gives CDR1 SGHDT, CDR2 YYEEEE. The chain has TRBV5-6 and TRBJ1-1; 9 bases align to TRBD1. The sequenced sample was peripheral blood. This receptor was taken from a woman older than 75 with acute or convalescent COVID-19. CDR3 sequence (DNA): TGTGCCAGCAGCCACACAGGGGGCGCAGAGGCTTTCTTT. The encoded protein is CASSHTGGAEAFF.